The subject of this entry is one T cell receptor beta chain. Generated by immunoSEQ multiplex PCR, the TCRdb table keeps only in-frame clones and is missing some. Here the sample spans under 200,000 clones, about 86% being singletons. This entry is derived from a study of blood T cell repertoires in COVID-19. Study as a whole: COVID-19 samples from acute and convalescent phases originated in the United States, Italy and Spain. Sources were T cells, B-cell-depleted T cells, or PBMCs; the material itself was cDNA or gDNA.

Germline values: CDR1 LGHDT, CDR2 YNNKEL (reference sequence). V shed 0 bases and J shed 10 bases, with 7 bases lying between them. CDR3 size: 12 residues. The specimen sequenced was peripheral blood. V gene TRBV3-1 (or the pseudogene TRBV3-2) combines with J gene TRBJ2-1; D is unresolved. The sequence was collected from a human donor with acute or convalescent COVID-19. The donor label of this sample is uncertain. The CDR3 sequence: CASSQEIREQFF. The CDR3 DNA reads TGTGCCAGCAGCCAAGAGATACGGGAGCAGTTCTTC.